This passage covers 32 T cell receptor beta chains from one sample sequenced in a study of T cells in Graves' hyperthyroidism and ophthalmopathy. Regions amplified from RNA transcripts were the TCR beta CDR3 regions. HTBI primers were employed in a first-round RT-PCR of the TCR CDR3. One entry per CDR3 protein, called by TCRdb with MiXCR from the multiplex PCR reads. The sample yields fewer than 350,000 distinct CDR3 sequences, roughly 19% seen once. Sequenced: blood. These receptors originate from a middle-aged man with Graves' ophthalmopathy.

This clonotype was observed a handful of times. The chain recombines TRBV6-1 with TRBJ2-7; possible D gene TRBD2, 6 bases. V lost 10 bases and J 0 bases, leaving 16 bases between the germline ends. The CDR3 is made up of 14 amino acids. CDR1 and CDR2 from the germline V gene are MNHNS and SASEGT. The CDR3 DNA reads TGTGCCACTACTGGGACTCGTCCCTCCTACGAGCAGTACTTC. This gives the protein CATTGTRPSYEQYF.

This clonotype was counted a few times. The chain is built from TRBV14 and TRBJ1-2; 7 bases agree with TRBD1. Germline trimming cut 1 base from V and 7 bases from J; bases unmatched to any gene: 3. This CDR3 is 13 amino acids long. Germline values: CDR1 SGHDN, CDR2 FVKESK. The CDR3 region is CASSQVQGTGYTF. The CDR3 bases are TGTGCCAGCAGCCAAGTACAGGGGACTGGCTACACCTTC.

This clonotype was found a few times. The chain carries TRBV28 and TRBJ2-1, with D perhaps TRBD1 (6 bases). Germline V gene data show CDR1 as MDHEN and CDR2 as SYDVKM. Trimming shortened V by 5 bases and J by 4 bases, and 15 bases separated the two germline ends. The CDR3 totals 15 residues. DNA of the CDR3: TGTGCCAGCAGTCCTGGGGGCGCCGCGTACAATGAGCAGTTCTTC. Protein sequence: CASSPGGAAYNEQFF.

Many counts were recorded for this clonotype. CDR3 region: CASSEGTSGSNTGELFF. The CDR3 bases are TGTGCCAGCAGTGAAGGGACTAGCGGATCGAACACCGGGGAGCTGTTTTTT. The chain combines TRBV2 with TRBJ2-2; 10 bases map to TRBD2. V dropped 1 base and J dropped 0; count of bases not matched to a gene: 2. Germline V gives CDR1 SNHLY, CDR2 FYNNEI. The CDR3 has 17 amino acids. Drawing the rest from reference TRBV2 and TRBJ2-2, the complete variable domain is EPEVTQTPSHQVTQMGQEVILRCVPISNHLYFYWYRQILGQKVEFLVSFYNNEISEKSEIFDDQFSVERPDGSNFTLKIRSTKLEDSAMYFCASSEGTSGSNTGELFFGEGSRLTVL.

This clonotype was observed at least ten times. This rearrangement joins TRBV28 to TRBJ2-1; 9 nucleotides line up with TRBD2. Germline V gives CDR1 MDHEN, CDR2 SYDVKM. This CDR3 comprises 15 residues. The V and J ends lost 3 bases and 12 bases, in that order; junction bases with no gene match: 12. The DNA of the CDR3 is TGTGCCAGCAGTTTGGCGATTCTAGCGGGAAGAAGGCAGTTCTTC. As protein: CASSLAILAGRRQFF. Full variable domain (missing parts from reference TRBV28 and TRBJ2-1): DVKVTQSSRYLVKRTGEKVFLECVQDMDHENMFWYRQDPGLGLRLIYFSYDVKMKEKGDIPEGYSVSREKKERFSLILESASTNQTSMYLCASSLAILAGRRQFFGPGTRLTVL.

The table lists this clonotype with many counts. V usage is TRBV14 and J usage is TRBJ1-1; D is unclear. V was shortened by 4 bases and J by 3 bases, with 9 bases between the two germline ends. Germline V gene data show CDR1 as SGHDN and CDR2 as FVKESK. CDR3 length: 13 amino acids. CDR3 DNA sequence: TGTGCCAGCAGCCTACCGACCCACACTGAAGCTTTCTTT. It is translated as CASSLPTHTEAFF.

This clonotype was observed a handful of times. This chain connects TRBV9 to TRBJ2-7, with D maybe TRBD1 (5 bases). Per germline, CDR1 SGDLS and CDR2 YYNGEE. This CDR3 spans 12 amino acids. Trimming shortened V by 7 bases and J by 3 bases, and 11 bases separated the two germline ends. The CDR3 DNA reads TGTGCCAGCCGACAGCCTTACTACGAGCAGTACTTC. It encodes CASRQPYYEQYF.

A few counts support this clonotype. The rearrangement uses TRBV12-3 or TRBV12-4 and TRBJ2-3, with 10 nucleotides matching TRBD1. The ends lost 5 bases at V and 10 bases at J; junction bases unmatched: 3. CDR3 length: 12 residues. This CDR3 reads CASSRDRGSQYF. The DNA of the CDR3 is TGTGCCAGCAGTCGGGACAGGGGATCGCAGTATTTT.

This clonotype was seen at least ten times. The V call is TRBV28, the J call TRBJ1-6; D is unclear. The CDR3 is 11 residues long. Germline lookup yields CDR1 MDHEN and CDR2 SYDVKM. Trimming shortened V by 5 bases and J by 6 bases, and 2 bases separated the two germline ends. Written as DNA, the CDR3 is TGTGCCAGCAGTCGTAATTCACCCCTCCACTTT. Translation: CASSRNSPLHF.

In this sample, this clonotype turned up many times. The V call is TRBV5-1, the J call TRBJ1-1, with D maybe TRBD1 (6 bases). The CDR3 covers 14 residues. V lost 4 bases to trimming and J lost 1 base, with 11 bases between them. The germline V gene encodes CDR1 SGHRS and CDR2 YFSETQ. The CDR3 nucleotides are TGCGCCAGCAGCCCAGGGACAACGAACACTGAAGCTTTCTTT. This gives the protein CASSPGTTNTEAFF.

This sequence joins TRBV11-2 and TRBJ2-3, with 13 positions matching TRBD2. The CDR3 contains 17 residues. Trimming at V came to 5 bases and at J to 9 bases, leaving 14 bases not matched to a gene. The germline CDR1 and CDR2 sequences are SGHAT and FQNNGV. CDR3 protein: CASSVERLAGGVGTQYF. The CDR3 DNA sequence: TGTGCCAGCAGCGTTGAAAGACTAGCGGGAGGAGTAGGGACGCAGTATTTT.

The sample holds a few counts of this clonotype. The rearrangement links TRBV20-1 to TRBJ2-1, with a weak D call TRBD2 (6 bases). Germline CDR1 reads DFQATT; CDR2 reads SNEGSKA (reference sequence). The CDR3 consists of 14 residues. V lost 1 base to trimming and J lost 5 bases, with 12 bases between them. CDR3 DNA sequence: TGCAGTGCTAGAGTCGGGCGGGAAGACAATGAGCAGTTCTTC. It encodes CSARVGREDNEQFF.

This clonotype was picked up many times. J is TRBJ1-1 and V is TRBV28, with TRBD1 as a possible D gene (6 bases). In germline, CDR1 is MDHEN, CDR2 SYDVKM. V lost 5 bases and J lost 0, with 13 bases in between. The CDR3 covers 15 residues. The CDR3 DNA follows: TGTGCCAGCAGTCACGGACAGAACATGAACACTGAAGCTTTCTTT. It encodes CASSHGQNMNTEAFF. Full variable domain (remainder filled in from reference TRBV28 and TRBJ1-1): DVKVTQSSRYLVKRTGEKVFLECVQDMDHENMFWYRQDPGLGLRLIYFSYDVKMKEKGDIPEGYSVSREKKERFSLILESASTNQTSMYLCASSHGQNMNTEAFFGQGTRLTVV.

Comment on this clonotype: A much larger clone differs from this one at a single base, so this may be a read error. The J gene is TRBJ2-7, the V gene TRBV20-1, with TRBD2 matching over 10 bases. CDR3 size: 13 residues. The germline V gene has CDR1 DFQATT and CDR2 SNEGSKA (reference sequence). In DNA, the CDR3 is TGCGGTGCTAGAGGGACTAGCGACTACGAGCAGTACTTC. Translation gives CGARGTSDYEQYF.

This clonotype was recorded a few times. This sequence joins TRBV29-1 and TRBJ2-7; 9 bases match TRBD1. Trimming at V came to 1 base and at J to 0 bases, leaving 1 base not matched to a gene. Per germline, CDR1 SQVTM and CDR2 ANQGSEA. This CDR3 has 14 amino acids. CDR3 bases: TGCAGCGTTGAAGGGACAGGGGACTCCTACGAGCAGTACTTC. Amino acids: CSVEGTGDSYEQYF.

This clonotype was seen once. The chain couples TRBV6-1 to TRBJ2-1; a weak D match, TRBD2 (7 bases). The CDR3 runs 18 residues. V shed 6 bases and J shed 5 bases, with 26 bases lying between them. Germline loops: CDR1 MNHNS, CDR2 SASEGT. CDR3 amino acids: CASSALWTGGLGNNEQFF. In DNA form, the CDR3 reads TGTGCCAGCAGCGCCCTATGGACCGGGGGGCTGGGAAACAATGAGCAGTTCTTC.

V and J are TRBV24-1 and TRBJ1-2, with a possible D match to TRBD1 (6 bases). This CDR3 is 12 amino acids long. Germline values: CDR1 KGHDR, CDR2 SFDVKD. With 7 bases removed from V and 7 bases from J, the gap between germline ends came to 12 bases. The CDR3 spells CATSRPGAGYTF. The CDR3 coding sequence is TGTGCCACCAGCAGACCAGGGGCTGGCTACACCTTC.

This clonotype showed up many times. The rearrangement uses TRBV2 and TRBJ2-1; 10 bases are a match to TRBD2. The V gene end was trimmed by 7 bases and the J gene end by 9 bases; junction bases not matched to a gene: 12. The CDR3 is made up of 15 amino acids. The germline CDR1 and CDR2 sequences are SNHLY and FYNNEI. CDR3 in DNA: TGTGCCAGCAAAGTCAGGCTAGCGGGAGAGGGTGAGCAGTTCTTC. It translates to CASKVRLAGEGEQFF. The full variable domain, its missing parts supplied by reference TRBV2 and TRBJ2-1, is EPEVTQTPSHQVTQMGQEVILRCVPISNHLYFYWYRQILGQKVEFLVSFYNNEISEKSEIFDDQFSVERPDGSNFTLKIRSTKLEDSAMYFCASKVRLAGEGEQFFGPGTRLTVL.

The V call is TRBV10-1, the J call TRBJ2-5; 13 nucleotides line up with TRBD2. Trimming removed 0 bases from V and 4 bases from J; junction bases left unmatched: 2. Germline V gene lookup returns CDR1 WNHNN and CDR2 SYGVQD (reference sequence). CDR3 length: 16 residues. The CDR3 sequence: CASSESGLAGVETQYF. In DNA, the CDR3 is TGCGCCAGCAGTGAGTCAGGACTAGCGGGAGTAGAGACCCAGTACTTC.

This clonotype has a count of ten or more. The chain employs TRBV27 and TRBJ1-2; D perhaps matches TRBD1 (5 bases). V dropped 5 bases and J dropped 4 bases, with 8 bases sitting between them. Germline V gives CDR1 MNHEY, CDR2 SMNVEV (reference sequence). The CDR3 runs to 12 residues. CDR3 sequence reads: CASSRRGYGYTF. The CDR3 DNA reads TGTGCCAGCAGTAGGAGGGGCTATGGCTACACCTTC.

This sequence joins TRBV30 and TRBJ1-6; TRBD1 matches at 9 bases. This CDR3 contains 13 residues. V dropped 3 bases and J dropped 10; count of bases not matched to a gene: 4. Germline CDR1 and CDR2: GTSNPN and SVGIG (reference sequence). CDR3 DNA sequence: TGTGCCTGGAGACTGGACAGGGGATCACCCCTCCACTTT. This encodes CAWRLDRGSPLHF.

CDR3 loop: CASSEAGSQFNGGYTF. The CDR3 region has the DNA TGTGCCAGCAGCGAGGCAGGGTCCCAATTTAACGGTGGCTACACCTTC. This rearrangement joins TRBV9 to TRBJ1-2, with D maybe TRBD1 (5 bases). Germline CDR1 and CDR2: SGDLS and YYNGEE. V lost 3 bases and J 7 bases, leaving 22 bases between the germline ends. The CDR3 has 16 residues.

This rearrangement joins TRBV28 to TRBJ2-3; possible D gene TRBD2, 5 bases. From germline, CDR1 is MDHEN and CDR2 SYDVKM. V lost 3 bases to trimming and J lost 2 bases, with 12 bases between them. The CDR3 consists of 15 residues. The CDR3 DNA reads TGTGCCAGCAGTTTGACGCGGGCCCTCACAGATACGCAGTATTTT. Encoded protein: CASSLTRALTDTQYF.

This clonotype was observed a few times. The chain links TRBV5-5 to TRBJ2-7; D not certain. CDR3 length: 13 residues. CDR1 and CDR2 from the germline V gene are SGHKS and YYEKEE (reference sequence). Deletions cut 4 bases from V and 2 bases from J, with 10 bases between. The CDR3 nucleotides read TGTGCCAGCAGCCGCGGCTTAGCCTACGAGCAGTACTTC. Protein sequence: CASSRGLAYEQYF.

The chain links TRBV12-3 or TRBV12-4 to TRBJ1-1, with 8 bases identical to TRBD1. The CDR3 has 15 amino acids. V was pared by 6 bases and J by 1 base, with 7 bases of the junction left unmatched. The CDR3: CASRTGDRANTEAFF. CDR3 DNA sequence: TGTGCCAGCAGGACAGGGGATAGGGCGAACACTGAAGCTTTCTTT.

This chain uses TRBV4-2 with TRBJ1-5; D is perhaps TRBD1 (5 bases). The ends were cut back, 0 bases at V and 4 bases at J, with 16 bases in the middle. The germline V gene encodes CDR1 LGHNA and CDR2 YNFKEQ. The CDR3 is made up of 17 amino acids. The CDR3 bases are TGTGCCAGCAGCCAAGATCCGGGGCCAGGGACGAATCAGCCCCAGCATTTT. Translation: CASSQDPGPGTNQPQHF.

This clonotype was picked up many times. The chain is built from TRBV18 and TRBJ2-7; D tentatively reads TRBD1 or TRBD2 (5 bases each). CDR3 length: 16 residues. The germline CDR1 and CDR2 sequences are KGHSH and LQKENI. V gave up 3 bases and J gave up 4 bases, with 19 bases separating them. CDR3 sequence (DNA): TGTGCCAGCTCACCTCCTCCAGACAGAAGGGAGTACGAGCAGTACTTC. Translation: CASSPPPDRREYEQYF. Full variable domain (outside the CDR3, taken from reference TRBV18 and TRBJ2-7): NAGVMQNPRHLVRRRGQEARLRCSPMKGHSHVYWYRQLPEEGLKFMVYLQKENIIDESGMPKERFSAEFPKEGPSILRIQQVVRGDSAAYFCASSPPPDRREYEQYFGPGTRLTVT.

This clonotype was recorded a few times. This chain joins TRBV7-8 and TRBJ2-1; 16 bases fit TRBD2. The germline gives CDR1 SGHVS, CDR2 FQNEAQ. There are 18 residues in the CDR3. V shed 0 bases and J 8 bases; nucleotides not matched to a gene: 7. The CDR3 coding sequence is TGTGCCAGCAGCTTAGCGGGAGGGACTAGCGGGAGGGCCGATGAGCAGTTCTTC. This gives the protein CASSLAGGTSGRADEQFF. Using reference TRBV7-8 and TRBJ2-1 for the parts outside the CDR3, the full variable domain is GAGVSQSPRYKVAKRGQDVALRCDPISGHVSLFWYQQALGQGPEFLTYFQNEAQLDKSGLPSDRFFAERPEGSVSTLKIQRTQQEDSAVYLCASSLAGGTSGRADEQFFGPGTRLTVL.

In this sample, this clonotype turned up many times. The chain joins TRBV12-3 or TRBV12-4 to TRBJ2-1; TRBD2 is a possible D gene (5 bases). V dropped 4 bases and J dropped 4 bases, with 14 bases sitting between them. The CDR3 runs 15 residues. As DNA, the CDR3 is TGTGCCAGCAGTTCGGGATCATTCCCTTACAATGAGCAGTTCTTC. It specifies CASSSGSFPYNEQFF.

This clonotype was observed many times. V and J are TRBV20-1 and TRBJ1-1; weak D call: TRBD1 (6 bases). Trimming stripped 2 bases from V and 6 bases from J, with 16 bases between. Germline V CDR1 and CDR2: DFQATT, SNEGSKA (reference sequence). This CDR3 has 14 amino acids. DNA for the CDR3: TGCAGTGCTAGATCGCCGGAGGGGGTTCCTGAAGCTTTCTTT. This gives the protein CSARSPEGVPEAFF.

The genes are TRBV20-1 and TRBJ2-2, with TRBD2 matching 8 bases. The ends lost 3 bases at V and 7 bases at J; junction bases unmatched: 7. The germline gives CDR1 DFQATT, CDR2 SNEGSKA (reference sequence). The CDR3 length is 14 residues. The CDR3 DNA is TGCAGTGCTAGGTCGGGGGGGGTAGGCGGGGAGCTGTTTTTT. It translates to CSARSGGVGGELFF.

This clonotype was seen only a few times. The chain recombines TRBV5-6 with TRBJ2-3; possible D gene TRBD2, 5 bases. Trimming removed 4 bases at V and 2 bases at J, with 17 bases between. Per the germline V gene, CDR1 is SGHDT and CDR2 is YYEEEE. The CDR3 contains 16 residues. DNA of the CDR3: TGTGCCAGCAGCCCCCTCCCGGGAACTACCACAGATACGCAGTATTTT. As protein: CASSPLPGTTTDTQYF. Full variable domain (missing parts from reference TRBV5-6 and TRBJ2-3): DAGVTQSPTHLIKTRGQQVTLRCSPKSGHDTVSWYQQALGQGPQFIFQYYEEEERQRGNFPDRFSGHQFPNYSSELNVNALLLGDSALYLCASSPLPGTTTDTQYFGPGTRLTVL.